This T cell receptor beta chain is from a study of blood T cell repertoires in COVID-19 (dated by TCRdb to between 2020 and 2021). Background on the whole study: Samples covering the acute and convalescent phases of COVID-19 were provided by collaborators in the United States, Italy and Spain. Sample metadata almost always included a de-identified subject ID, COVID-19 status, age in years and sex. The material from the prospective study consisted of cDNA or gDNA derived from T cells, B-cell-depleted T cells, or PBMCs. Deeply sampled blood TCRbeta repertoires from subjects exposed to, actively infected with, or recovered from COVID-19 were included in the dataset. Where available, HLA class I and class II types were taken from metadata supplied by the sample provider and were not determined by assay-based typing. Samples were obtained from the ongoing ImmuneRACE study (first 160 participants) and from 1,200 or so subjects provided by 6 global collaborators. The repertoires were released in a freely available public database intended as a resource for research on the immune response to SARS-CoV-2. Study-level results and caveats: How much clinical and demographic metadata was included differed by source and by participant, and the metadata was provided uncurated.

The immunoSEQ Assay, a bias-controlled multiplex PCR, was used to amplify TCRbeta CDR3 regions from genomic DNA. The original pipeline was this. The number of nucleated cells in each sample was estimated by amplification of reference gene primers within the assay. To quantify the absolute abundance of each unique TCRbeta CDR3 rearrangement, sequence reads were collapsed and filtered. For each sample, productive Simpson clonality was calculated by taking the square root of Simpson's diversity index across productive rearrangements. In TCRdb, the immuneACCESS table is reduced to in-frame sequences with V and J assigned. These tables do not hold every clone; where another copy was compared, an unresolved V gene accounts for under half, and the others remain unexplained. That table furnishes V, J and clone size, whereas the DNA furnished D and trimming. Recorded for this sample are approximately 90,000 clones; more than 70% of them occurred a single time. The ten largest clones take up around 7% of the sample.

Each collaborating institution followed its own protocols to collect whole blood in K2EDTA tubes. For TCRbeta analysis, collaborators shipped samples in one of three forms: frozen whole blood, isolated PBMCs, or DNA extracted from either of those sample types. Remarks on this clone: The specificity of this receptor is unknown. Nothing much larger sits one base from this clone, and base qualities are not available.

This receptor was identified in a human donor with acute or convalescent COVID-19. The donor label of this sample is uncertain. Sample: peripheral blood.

The DNA is as follows: TGTGCCAGCAGCTTGGGGGGACAGGGCGGCGGCTACACCTTC. It encodes CASSLGGQGGGYTF. The sequence is built from TRBV5-8 and TRBJ1-2; the central 9 bases match TRBD1. From a lookup of the germline V gene, CDR1 and CDR2 are SGHTS and YDEGEE. The CDR3 starts with the cysteine, ends with the phenylalanine, and has 14 residues. Left in the record is the CDR3 DNA by itself, 42 bases read in frame from the first base. V and J are trimmed by 0 bases and 8 bases, and the gene matches miss 5 bases of the junction.